The 16 T cell receptor beta chains presented below share a single source sample, sequenced in a study of control samples from healthy donors and cancer patients. The data were produced by immunoSEQ multiplex PCR, yet TCRdb's version contains in-frame clones alone and is incomplete. The data contain around 120,000 clones, roughly 91% of them singletons. The specimen sequenced was PBMCs. These receptors all stem from a man aged 45 to 65 with head and neck cancer.

The chain recombines TRBV3-1 (or the pseudogene TRBV3-2) with TRBJ1-6; D call uncertain. CDR3 length: 11 residues. V shed 3 bases and J shed 16 bases, with 10 bases lying between them. From germline, CDR1 is LGHDT and CDR2 YNNKEL (reference sequence). The CDR3: CASSQKGPLHF. CDR3 in DNA: TGTGCCAGCAGCCAGAAGGGTCCGCTCCACTTT.

This chain connects TRBV7-8 to TRBJ2-7; tentatively, D is TRBD1 (6 bases). This CDR3 has 11 residues. V lost 5 bases and J lost 5, with 7 bases in between. Per germline, CDR1 SGHVS and CDR2 FQNEAQ. CDR3 coding DNA: TGTGCCAGCAGCCAGGGGCACGAGCAGTACTTC. This sequence encodes CASSQGHEQYF.

The chain employs TRBV14 and TRBJ2-1; no clear D gene. The length of the CDR3 is 16 residues. Germline loops: CDR1 SGHDN, CDR2 FVKESK. V was trimmed by 0 bases and J by 4 bases, leaving 13 bases between them. The CDR3 is CASSQDWALFYNEQFF. The CDR3 DNA sequence: TGTGCCAGCAGCCAAGATTGGGCCCTATTTTACAATGAGCAGTTCTTC.

The chain combines TRBV5-5 with TRBJ1-2, with D possibly TRBD1 on 5 matching bases. V lost 3 bases and J lost 4, with 13 bases in between. The germline V gene has CDR1 SGHKS and CDR2 YYEKEE (reference sequence). This CDR3 is built from 14 residues. The CDR3 loop reads CASSSFSGPYGYTF. The CDR3 DNA reads TGTGCCAGCAGCTCTTTTTCGGGGCCCTATGGCTACACCTTC. Looking up the rest from reference TRBV5-5 and TRBJ1-2 gives the full variable domain: DAGVTQSPTHLIKTRGQQVTLRCSPISGHKSVSWYQQVLGQGPQFIFQYYEKEERGRGNFPDRFSARQFPNYSSELNVNALLLGDSALYLCASSSFSGPYGYTFGSGTRLTVV.

V gene TRBV12-2 combines with J gene TRBJ2-2; the table's D call of TRBD2 was not tested on the DNA. TRBV12-2 is marked as a pseudogene. The CDR3 length is 17 residues. CDR3 region: CASRLTSGGSNTGELFF. For the CDR3, the DNA is TGTGCAAGTCGCTTAACTAGCGGGGGGTCAAACACCGGGGAGCTGTTTTTT.

The rearrangement links TRBV5-1 to TRBJ2-5, with D perhaps TRBD1 or TRBD2 (5 bases each). Per germline, CDR1 SGHRS and CDR2 YFSETQ. Deletions cut 0 bases from V and 4 bases from J, with 19 bases between. The CDR3 extends over 17 amino acids. CDR3 nucleotides: TGCGCCAGCAGCTTGGAGGAGATGTTAGCGAGGGGAGAGACCCAGTACTTC. It codes for CASSLEEMLARGETQYF.

The rearrangement links TRBV18 to TRBJ2-7, with no clear D. The length of the CDR3 is 10 residues. Germline lookup yields CDR1 KGHSH and CDR2 LQKENI. Trimming left V 8 bases short and J 2 bases short, with 4 bases between. In nucleotides, the CDR3 is TGTGCCAGCCCCCCCTACGAGCAGTACTTC. Its protein product is CASPPYEQYF.

The V gene is TRBV10-3, the J gene TRBJ1-6; 7 nucleotides match TRBD1. After removal of 4 bases from V and 7 bases from J, the junction contained 10 bases not matched to a gene. Germline CDR1 reads ENHRY; CDR2 reads SYGVKD. The CDR3 spans 16 residues. CDR3 residues: CAISATAAQGNSPLHF. CDR3 sequence (DNA): TGTGCCATCAGTGCTACGGCAGCACAGGGGAATTCACCCCTCCACTTT.

The gene calls are TRBV7-2 and TRBJ1-2; D remains unclear. V lost 5 bases to trimming and J lost 1 base, with 17 bases between them. This CDR3 is 16 amino acids long. Per the germline V gene, CDR1 is SGHTA and CDR2 is FQGNSA. The chain's CDR3 is CASSLSGFRYNYGYTF. CDR3 nucleotide sequence: TGTGCCAGCAGCCTCTCCGGGTTTCGGTATAACTATGGCTACACCTTC. Looking up the rest from reference TRBV7-2 and TRBJ1-2 gives the full variable domain: GAGVSQSPSNKVTEKGKDVELRCDPISGHTALYWYRQSLGQGLEFLIYFQGNSAPDKSGLPSDRFSAERTGGSVSTLTIQRTQQEDSAVYLCASSLSGFRYNYGYTFGSGTRLTVV.

This clone was detected a few times. The chain uses TRBV10-3 and TRBJ2-1, with D uncertain. Germline V CDR1 and CDR2: ENHRY, SYGVKD. V dropped 8 bases and J dropped 10 bases, with 24 bases sitting between them. The CDR3 runs to 15 residues. The CDR3 protein is CAIAGKDRSNREQFF. DNA for the CDR3: TGTGCCATCGCTGGGAAGGACCGGTCGAATAGGGAGCAGTTCTTC.

The chain joins TRBV7-3 to TRBJ1-1, with TRBD1 matching 7 bases. Germline-derived CDR1 and CDR2 are SGHTA and FQGTGA. Trimming cost V 5 bases and J 2 bases; bases outside gene matches: 8. This CDR3 spans 15 amino acids. DNA for the CDR3: TGTGCCAGCAGCCCACAGGGGCACCGAAACACTGAAGCTTTCTTT. The encoded protein is CASSPQGHRNTEAFF.

This clone is a singleton in its sample. In DNA, the CDR3 is TGTGCCAGCAGTGAACAGGACATAGACGGCTACACCTTC. Translation gives CASSEQDIDGYTF. The rearrangement joins TRBV2 to TRBJ1-2, with D possibly TRBD1 on 5 matching bases. V was shortened by 2 bases and J by 8 bases, with 12 bases between the two germline ends. Germline V CDR1 and CDR2: SNHLY, FYNNEI. The length of the CDR3 is 13 residues.

Details on this clone: One junction end disagrees with the germline gene, perhaps due to a read error. The gene calls are TRBV15 and TRBJ1-3, with D possibly matching TRBD1 (5 bases). The CDR3 has 15 amino acids. Germline V gene sequence: CDR1 LNHNV, CDR2 YYDKDF (reference sequence). This CDR3 reads CATRRAQGYGNTIYF. The CDR3 DNA follows: TGTGCCACCAGGAGAGCCCAGGGTTATGGAAACACCATATATTTT.

This chain links TRBV6-2 or TRBV6-3 with TRBJ1-5; D not resolved. The CDR3 is made up of 15 amino acids. The germline CDR1 and CDR2 sequences are MNHEY and SVGEGT. Between the trimmed V and J ends, which lost 2 bases and 2 bases, there was a span of 10 bases. The CDR3 spells CASSYTGQRNQPQHF. The CDR3 coding sequence is TGTGCCAGCAGTTACACCGGGCAGCGCAATCAGCCCCAGCATTTT.

Regarding this clone: This CDR3 is also generated by other DNA sequences in the sample. V is TRBV3-1 (or the pseudogene TRBV3-2) and J is TRBJ1-4; TRBD1 might be the D (5 bases). This CDR3 contains 14 residues. Trimming shortened V by 4 bases and J by 0 bases, and 6 bases separated the two germline ends. CDR1 LGHDT and CDR2 YNNKEL come from the germline V gene (reference sequence). Here the CDR3 DNA reads TGTGCCAGCAGCCTCAGGGCAACTAATGAAAAACTGTTTTTT. Amino acids: CASSLRATNEKLFF.

The chain is built from TRBV5-1 and TRBJ2-1; no definite D call. This CDR3 is 13 amino acids long. The ends were cut back, 0 bases at V and 6 bases at J, with 7 bases in the middle. Germline loops: CDR1 SGHRS, CDR2 YFSETQ. The CDR3 spells CASSLVVANEQFF. Here the CDR3 DNA reads TGCGCCAGCAGCTTGGTAGTGGCCAATGAGCAGTTCTTC. Based on the CDR3 plus reference TRBV5-1 and TRBJ2-1, the full variable domain is KAGVTQTPRYLIKTRGQQVTLSCSPISGHRSVSWYQQTPGQGLQFLFEYFSETQRNKGNFPGRFSGRQFSNSRSEMNVSTLELGDSALYLCASSLVVANEQFFGPGTRLTVL.